This T cell receptor (beta chain) was obtained from a study of blood T cells in healthy people across ages. Study results and caveats: Because sorting was not performed, PBMCs prevented conclusive naive versus antigen-experienced comparison.

It was with a sample-barcoded 5' primer and a J-beta primer mix that a second PCR of about 6 to 11 cycles was run. TCRdb reprocessed the 5' RACE reads via MiXCR and lists one record per CDR3 protein. The sample contains more than 600,000 distinct CDR3 sequences, 20% to 25% of which appear only once. A remark on this clonotype: Its antigen is unknown.

Germline CDR1 is SQVTM and CDR2 is ANQGSEA. The CDR3 contains 11 residues. V lost 7 bases and J lost 4; bases outside the gene matches: 3. These data were likewise used in another study, on T cells of mothers and their children. That report notes: Barcodes and 2-4 random nucleotides were added by M1S in the second PCR.

The V gene is TRBV29-1, the J gene TRBJ2-5; 7 nucleotides align to TRBD1. The sequence was obtained from a boy aged 10-17 years in good health. The sequencing sample was made of blood. The CDR3 here is CSGQGGETQYF. As DNA, the CDR3 is TGCAGCGGACAGGGTGGAGAGACCCAGTACTTC.